Shown below are 12 T cell receptor beta chains from a single sample sequenced in a study of T-cell memory formation after mild COVID-19. TCRdb reprocessed the 5' RACE reads with MiXCR, giving one entry per CDR3 protein. The data show approximately 450,000 distinct CDR3 sequences, over 15% seen once. Sequencing input: PBMCs or a T cell subset sorted from them (not recorded which). These receptor sequences come from an adult woman who had mild COVID-19 (a few samples of this study predate the infection). Cell type and time point are not known.

The table lists this clonotype with many counts. The CDR3 DNA reads TGTGCCAGCAGTTTGCAGGGGTCTGGTCAGCCCCAGCATTTT. It codes for CASSLQGSGQPQHF. The chain recombines TRBV12-3 or TRBV12-4 with TRBJ1-5; D is perhaps TRBD1 (6 bases). V was pared by 3 bases and J by 6 bases, with 12 bases between. CDR3 length: 14 amino acids.

V is TRBV12-3 or TRBV12-4 and J is TRBJ2-3, with D perhaps being TRBD1 or TRBD2 (5 bases each). The germline V and J ends were trimmed by 6 bases and 2 bases, with 12 bases remaining between them. This CDR3 has 14 residues. Here the CDR3 DNA reads TGTGCCAGCAGCCCCTCCGGGGCCACAGATACGCAGTATTTT. This codes for CASSPSGATDTQYF.

This CDR3 is CASSQLTGRGYGYTF. In DNA form, the CDR3 reads TGTGCCAGCTCACAATTGACCGGCAGAGGCTATGGCTACACCTTC. The gene calls are TRBV18 and TRBJ1-2; D gene unclear. The CDR3 contains 15 residues. In germline, CDR1 is KGHSH, CDR2 LQKENI. V shed 4 bases and J shed 4 bases, with 16 bases lying between them.

In this sample, this clonotype turned up once. The chain uses TRBV12-3 or TRBV12-4 and TRBJ2-1, with a tentative D call TRBD2 (5 bases). Trimming cost V 8 bases and J 9 bases, with 23 bases left between them. The CDR3 covers 15 residues. The CDR3 sequence: CASSSTSGIRGEQFF. CDR3 coding DNA: TGTGCCAGCTCTTCCACGAGCGGCATTCGGGGTGAGCAGTTCTTC.

This chain uses TRBV7-9 with TRBJ1-6; D not resolved. The germline V and J ends were trimmed by 1 base and 14 bases, with 18 bases remaining between them. This CDR3 has 15 amino acids. Germline-derived CDR1 and CDR2 are SEHNR and FQNEAQ (reference sequence). The CDR3 loop reads CASSLVPARSGTLHF. The CDR3 DNA reads as TGTGCCAGCAGCTTAGTCCCCGCCAGGTCCGGGACCCTCCACTTT.

This chain connects TRBV25-1 to TRBJ2-3; possibly TRBD2 for D (5 bases). This CDR3 is built from 14 residues. Trimming cost V 4 bases and J 0 bases, with 8 bases left between them. Germline V CDR1 and CDR2: MGHDK, SYGVNS. CDR3 sequence reads: CASSVLDSTDTQYF. The CDR3 DNA reads TGTGCCAGCAGTGTACTAGATAGCACAGATACGCAGTATTTT.

This clonotype appeared many times. This rearrangement joins TRBV3-1 to TRBJ1-2; the D gene is possibly TRBD1 (5 bases). Per the germline V gene, CDR1 is LGHDT and CDR2 is YNNKEL (reference sequence). V lost 2 bases, J lost 0 bases, and 13 bases lay in between. The length of the CDR3 is 16 residues. The DNA for the CDR3 is TGTGCCAGCAGCCAAAAGGGAGACAGCCCTAACTATGGCTACACCTTC. Amino acid sequence: CASSQKGDSPNYGYTF.

This clonotype was counted many times. The chain carries TRBV4-2 and TRBJ2-3; D ambiguous. Germline V CDR1 and CDR2: LGHNA, YNFKEQ. Deletions cut 0 bases from V and 5 bases from J, with 18 bases between. The CDR3 extends over 17 amino acids. The DNA of the CDR3 is TGTGCCAGCAGCCAAGATCCGGCTAGAAAGTTGGGAGATACGCAGTATTTT. Its protein product is CASSQDPARKLGDTQYF.

The chain joins TRBV29-1 to TRBJ1-1; D is unresolved. The germline V and J ends were trimmed by 6 bases and 2 bases, with 10 bases remaining between them. This CDR3 has 12 amino acids. Germline V gene lookup returns CDR1 SQVTM and CDR2 ANQGSEA. CDR3 coding DNA: TGCAGCGTCGGACGCACTAACACTGAAGCTTTCTTT. Protein sequence: CSVGRTNTEAFF.

This clonotype was observed a few times. The gene calls are TRBV6-2 or TRBV6-3 and TRBJ1-1; the D is unclear. The CDR3 is 16 amino acids. Per germline, CDR1 MNHEY and CDR2 SVGEGT. Trimming pared 0 bases from V and 0 bases from J, leaving 11 bases between. The CDR3 region has the DNA TGTGCCAGCAGTTACTCAGTATGGACGGTGAACACTGAAGCTTTCTTT. Its translation is CASSYSVWTVNTEAFF.

There are a few counts of this clonotype. The CDR3 spells CASSLYGDSYEETQYF. The CDR3, as DNA: TGTGCCAGCAGCTTATATGGGGACAGTTATGAAGAGACCCAGTACTTC. The chain recombines TRBV11-2 with TRBJ2-5; TRBD1 matches at 7 bases. The V gene's germline CDR1 is SGHAT and CDR2 FQNNGV. V lost 2 bases and J lost 3; bases outside the gene matches: 9. The CDR3 runs to 16 residues.

The chain combines TRBV12-3 or TRBV12-4 with TRBJ2-7; D is perhaps TRBD2 (6 bases). CDR3 size: 14 residues. Trimming took off 6 bases at V and 3 bases at J, with 15 bases between the two ends. The CDR3 DNA is TGTGCCAGCAGGAGGGACGGACTACACTACGAGCAGTACTTC. Translating gives CASRRDGLHYEQYF.